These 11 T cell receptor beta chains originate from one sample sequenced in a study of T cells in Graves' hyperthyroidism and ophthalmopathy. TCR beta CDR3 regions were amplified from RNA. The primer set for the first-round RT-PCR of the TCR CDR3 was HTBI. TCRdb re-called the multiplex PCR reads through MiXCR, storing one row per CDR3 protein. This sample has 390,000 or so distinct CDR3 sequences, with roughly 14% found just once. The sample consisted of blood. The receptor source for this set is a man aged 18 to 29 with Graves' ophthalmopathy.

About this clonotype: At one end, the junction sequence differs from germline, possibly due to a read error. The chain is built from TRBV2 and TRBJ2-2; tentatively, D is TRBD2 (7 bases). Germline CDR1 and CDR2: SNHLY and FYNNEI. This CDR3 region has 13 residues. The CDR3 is CASNREGTGELLF. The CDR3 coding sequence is TGTGCCAGCAACAGGGAGGGCACCGGGGAGCTGCTTTTT.

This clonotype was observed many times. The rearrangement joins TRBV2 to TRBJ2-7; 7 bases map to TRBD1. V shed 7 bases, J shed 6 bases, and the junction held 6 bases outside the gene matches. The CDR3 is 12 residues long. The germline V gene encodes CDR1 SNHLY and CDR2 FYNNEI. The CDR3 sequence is CASNDRAGEQYF. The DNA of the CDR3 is TGTGCCAGCAACGACAGGGCAGGCGAGCAGTACTTC. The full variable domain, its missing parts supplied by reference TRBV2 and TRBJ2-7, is EPEVTQTPSHQVTQMGQEVILRCVPISNHLYFYWYRQILGQKVEFLVSFYNNEISEKSEIFDDQFSVERPDGSNFTLKIRSTKLEDSAMYFCASNDRAGEQYFGPGTRLTVT.

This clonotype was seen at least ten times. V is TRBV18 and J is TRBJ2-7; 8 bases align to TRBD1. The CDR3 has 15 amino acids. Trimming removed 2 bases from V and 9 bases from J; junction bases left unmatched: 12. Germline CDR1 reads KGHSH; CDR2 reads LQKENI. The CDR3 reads CASSPNRGTGTRQYF. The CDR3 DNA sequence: TGTGCCAGCTCACCAAATCGCGGGACAGGAACTCGGCAGTACTTC.

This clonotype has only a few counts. Written as DNA, the CDR3 is TGCGCCAGCAGGGGGACAGCTACGTCTACCCGAGTCTATGGCTACACCTTC. Translation gives CASRGTATSTRVYGYTF. The V gene is TRBV10-1, the J gene TRBJ1-2; TRBD1 matches 7 bases. The CDR3 has 17 residues. The germline CDR1 and CDR2 sequences are WNHNN and SYGVQD (reference sequence). V lost 6 bases to trimming and J lost 4 bases; unmatched junction nucleotides: 17.

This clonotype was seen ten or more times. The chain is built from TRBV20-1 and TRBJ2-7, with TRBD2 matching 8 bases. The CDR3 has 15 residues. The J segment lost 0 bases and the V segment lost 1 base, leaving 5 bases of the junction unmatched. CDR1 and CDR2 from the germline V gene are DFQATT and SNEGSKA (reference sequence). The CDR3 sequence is CSARVDGRASYEQYF. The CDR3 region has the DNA TGCAGTGCTAGAGTTGACGGGAGGGCCTCCTACGAGCAGTACTTC.

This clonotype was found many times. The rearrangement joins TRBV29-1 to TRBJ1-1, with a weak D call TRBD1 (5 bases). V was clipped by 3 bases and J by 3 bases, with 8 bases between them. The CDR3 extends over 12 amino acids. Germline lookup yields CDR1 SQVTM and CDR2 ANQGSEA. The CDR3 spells CSVEGLHTEAFF. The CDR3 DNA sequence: TGCAGCGTTGAGGGGCTCCACACTGAAGCTTTCTTT.

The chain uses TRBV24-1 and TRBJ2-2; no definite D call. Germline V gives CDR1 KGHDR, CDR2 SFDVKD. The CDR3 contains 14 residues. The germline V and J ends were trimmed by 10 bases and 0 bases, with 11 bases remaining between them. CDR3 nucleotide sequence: TGTGCCACGTTAGACACTTCGAACACCGGGGAGCTGTTTTTT. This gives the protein CATLDTSNTGELFF.

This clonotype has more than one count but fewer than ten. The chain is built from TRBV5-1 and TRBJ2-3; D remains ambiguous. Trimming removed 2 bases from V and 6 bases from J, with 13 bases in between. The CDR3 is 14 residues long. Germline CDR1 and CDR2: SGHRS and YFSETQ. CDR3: CASSFLPVGDTQYF. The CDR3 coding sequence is TGCGCCAGCAGCTTTCTTCCAGTGGGCGATACGCAGTATTTT.

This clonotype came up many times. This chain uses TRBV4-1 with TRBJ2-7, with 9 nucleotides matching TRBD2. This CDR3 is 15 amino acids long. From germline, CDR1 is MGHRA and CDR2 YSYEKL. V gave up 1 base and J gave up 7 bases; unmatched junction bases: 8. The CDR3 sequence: CASSQGGRAQDEQYF. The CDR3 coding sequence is TGCGCCAGCAGCCAAGGCGGGAGGGCCCAGGATGAGCAGTACTTC.

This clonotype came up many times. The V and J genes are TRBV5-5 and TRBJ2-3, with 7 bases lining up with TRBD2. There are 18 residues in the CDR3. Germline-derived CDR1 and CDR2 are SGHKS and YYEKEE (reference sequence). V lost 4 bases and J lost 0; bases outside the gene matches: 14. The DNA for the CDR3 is TGTGCCAGCAGCCGGGTGGTATCCAGCGGGGTGAGCACAGATACGCAGTATTTT. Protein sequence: CASSRVVSSGVSTDTQYF.

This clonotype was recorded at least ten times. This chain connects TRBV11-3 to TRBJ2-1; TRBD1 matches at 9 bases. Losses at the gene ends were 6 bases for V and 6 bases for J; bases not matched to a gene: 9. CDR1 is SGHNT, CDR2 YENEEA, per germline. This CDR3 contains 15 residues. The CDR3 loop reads CASSPGTGKGNEQFF. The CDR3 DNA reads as TGTGCCAGCAGTCCTGGGACAGGGAAAGGCAATGAGCAGTTCTTC.